This T cell receptor (beta chain) was recorded in a study of a mutant IDH1 vaccine in newly diagnosed glioma. Study background: Vaccination was launched 4-6 weeks after radiotherapy alone, or with temozolomide cycles. The study held visit V12 at week 35 and visit V13 at week 47.

Germline lookup yields CDR1 SGHRS and CDR2 YFSETQ. Germline trimming cut 4 bases from V and 5 bases from J; bases unmatched to any gene: 3. The length of the CDR3 is 14 residues. Turning to this clone: Antigen unknown.

Stated time point: week 35, safety follow-up. Doses consisted of 300 ug of mutant IDH1 20-mer peptide each, paired with topical imiquimod. Study-wide results and limits: Overall, around 94% of patients had vaccine-induced immune responses.

The table came from immunoSEQ multiplex PCR; TCRdb's copy has only in-frame clones and leaves some out. Of about 26,000 clones in the sample, roughly 80% were seen once. Material: PBMCs, obtained from a glioma patient whose treatment included an IDH1 peptide vaccine. The V and J genes are TRBV5-1 and TRBJ1-6; 7 bases line up with TRBD1. This receptor was taken from a man aged 25 to 40 with glioma. CDR3 sequence: CASSTGTDNSPLHF. The CDR3 DNA is TGCGCCAGCAGCACCGGGACAGATAATTCACCCCTCCACTTT.